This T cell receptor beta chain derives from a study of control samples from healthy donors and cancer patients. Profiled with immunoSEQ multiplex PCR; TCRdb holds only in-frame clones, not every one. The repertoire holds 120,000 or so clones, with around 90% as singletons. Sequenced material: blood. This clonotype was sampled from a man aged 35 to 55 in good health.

CDR3 protein: CASSLGRGISFF. CDR3 bases: TGTGCCAGCAGCTTAGGCCGGGGGATTTCGTTTTTT. V is TRBV13 and J is TRBJ1-4, with D perhaps matching TRBD1 (5 bases). The CDR3 loop spans 12 amino acids. The V gene's germline CDR1 is PRHDT and CDR2 FYEKMQ (reference sequence). Trimming took 0 bases from V and 16 from J, leaving 12 bases between them.